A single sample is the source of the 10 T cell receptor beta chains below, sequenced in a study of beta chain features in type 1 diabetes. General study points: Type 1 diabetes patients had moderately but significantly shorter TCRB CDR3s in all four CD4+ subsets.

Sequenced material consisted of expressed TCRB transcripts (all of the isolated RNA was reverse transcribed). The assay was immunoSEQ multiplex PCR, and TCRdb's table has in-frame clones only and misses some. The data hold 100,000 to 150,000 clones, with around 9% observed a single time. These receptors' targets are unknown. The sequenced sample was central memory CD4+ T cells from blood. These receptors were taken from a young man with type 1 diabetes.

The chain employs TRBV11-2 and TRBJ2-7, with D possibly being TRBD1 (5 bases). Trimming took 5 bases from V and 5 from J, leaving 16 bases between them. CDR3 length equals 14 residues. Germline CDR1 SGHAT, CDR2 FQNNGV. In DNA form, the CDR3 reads TGTGCCAGCAGCCTCGGTTCAGTAGGGGACGAGCAGTACTTC. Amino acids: CASSLGSVGDEQYF.

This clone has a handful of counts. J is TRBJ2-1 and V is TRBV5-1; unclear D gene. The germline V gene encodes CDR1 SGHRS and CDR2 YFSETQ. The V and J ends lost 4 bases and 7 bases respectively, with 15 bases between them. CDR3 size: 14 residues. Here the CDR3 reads CASSPGPGTNEQFF. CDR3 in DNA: TGCGCCAGCAGCCCAGGTCCAGGAACGAATGAGCAGTTCTTC.

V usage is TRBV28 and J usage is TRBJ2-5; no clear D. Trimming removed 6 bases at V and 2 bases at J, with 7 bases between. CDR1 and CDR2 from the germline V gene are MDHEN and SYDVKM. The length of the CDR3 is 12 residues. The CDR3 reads CASSPSQETQYF. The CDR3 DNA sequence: TGTGCCAGCAGCCCTTCTCAAGAGACCCAGTACTTC.

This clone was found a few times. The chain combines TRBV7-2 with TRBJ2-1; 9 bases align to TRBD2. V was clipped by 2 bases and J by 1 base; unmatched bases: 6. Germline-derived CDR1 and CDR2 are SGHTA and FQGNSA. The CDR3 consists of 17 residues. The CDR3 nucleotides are TGTGCCAGCAGCTTACGAGGCGGGGGGGCGTCCTACAATGAGCAGTTCTTC. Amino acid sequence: CASSLRGGGASYNEQFF. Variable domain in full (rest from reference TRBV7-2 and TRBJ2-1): GAGVSQSPSNKVTEKGKDVELRCDPISGHTALYWYRQSLGQGLEFLIYFQGNSAPDKSGLPSDRFSAERTGGSVSTLTIQRTQQEDSAVYLCASSLRGGGASYNEQFFGPGTRLTVL.

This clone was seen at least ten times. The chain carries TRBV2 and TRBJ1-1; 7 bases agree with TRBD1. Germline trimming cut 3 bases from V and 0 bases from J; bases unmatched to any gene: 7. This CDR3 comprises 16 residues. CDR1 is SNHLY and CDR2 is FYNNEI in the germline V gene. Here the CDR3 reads CASSEGQRMMNTEAFF. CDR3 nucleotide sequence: TGTGCCAGCAGTGAGGGACAGAGGATGATGAACACTGAAGCTTTCTTT.

CDR3 sequence (DNA): TGTGCCAGCTCACCGCTTGGACAGGGGGTCTCCTACGAGCAGTACTTC. It specifies CASSPLGQGVSYEQYF. This chain joins TRBV18 and TRBJ2-7; 10 bases map to TRBD1. The CDR3 extends over 16 amino acids. Trimming removed 3 bases from V and 0 bases from J; junction bases left unmatched: 5. Per germline, CDR1 KGHSH and CDR2 LQKENI. The variable domain in full, with the rest retrieved from reference TRBV18 and TRBJ2-7, is NAGVMQNPRHLVRRRGQEARLRCSPMKGHSHVYWYRQLPEEGLKFMVYLQKENIIDESGMPKERFSAEFPKEGPSILRIQQVVRGDSAAYFCASSPLGQGVSYEQYFGPGTRLTVT.

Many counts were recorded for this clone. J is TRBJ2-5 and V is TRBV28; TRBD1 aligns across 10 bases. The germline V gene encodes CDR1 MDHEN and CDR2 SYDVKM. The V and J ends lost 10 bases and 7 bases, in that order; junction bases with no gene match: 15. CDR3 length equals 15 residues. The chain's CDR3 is CATEDRGRASGTQYF. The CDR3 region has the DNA TGTGCCACCGAAGACAGGGGGCGGGCATCGGGGACCCAGTACTTC.

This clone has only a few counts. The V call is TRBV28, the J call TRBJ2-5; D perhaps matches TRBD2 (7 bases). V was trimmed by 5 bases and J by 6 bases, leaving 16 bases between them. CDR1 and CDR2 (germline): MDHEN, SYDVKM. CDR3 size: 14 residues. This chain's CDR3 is CASSPPGGGKTQYF. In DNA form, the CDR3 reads TGTGCCAGCAGTCCCCCGGGGGGCGGCAAGACCCAGTACTTC.

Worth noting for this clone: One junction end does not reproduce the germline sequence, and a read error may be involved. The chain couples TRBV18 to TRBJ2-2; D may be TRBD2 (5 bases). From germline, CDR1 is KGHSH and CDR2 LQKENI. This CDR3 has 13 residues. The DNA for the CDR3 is TGTGCCAGCTCACGAGGGAACTCCGGGGAGCTGTTTTTT. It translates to CASSRGNSGELFF.

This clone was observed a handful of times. DNA for the CDR3: TGCAGCGTTGAAGCCCTTTCCTACAATGAGCAGTTCTTC. Protein product: CSVEALSYNEQFF. This chain links TRBV29-1 with TRBJ2-1; D not certain. CDR3 length: 13 amino acids. Germline lookup yields CDR1 SQVTM and CDR2 ANQGSEA. The V end was cut by 1 base, the J end by 1 base, with 5 bases between.